These 31 T cell receptor beta chains came from one sample sequenced in a study of tumor and adjacent non-tumor tissue in lung cancer. No cell sorting was done before RNA was extracted from the tissue. The normal lung tissue was taken more than 3 cm from the tumor edge. The library came from three nested PCR rounds adapted from ARM-PCR protocols. TCRdb reprocessed the multiplex PCR reads via MiXCR and lists one record per CDR3 protein. The data show roughly 120,000 distinct CDR3 sequences, roughly three fifths seen once. Material: distant non-tumor lung tissue. Every receptor here comes from a man between 60 and 75 years old with non-small cell lung cancer.

This clonotype occurred a few times. This chain connects TRBV28 to TRBJ2-4; no clear D gene. Germline assignment: CDR1 MDHEN and CDR2 SYDVKM. The CDR3 contains 15 residues. Trimming stripped 8 bases from V and 6 bases from J, with 20 bases between. The CDR3 here is CASRKGTGNLNIQYF. Here the CDR3 DNA reads TGTGCCAGCCGGAAGGGAACTGGGAACTTAAACATTCAGTACTTC.

Turning to this clonotype: This may arise from a read error, as a much more abundant clone is one base away. CDR3 nucleotide sequence: TGCGCCAGCAGCCCCAGAGAAGCGGGGTCCGCCTACAATGAGCAGTTCTTC. It is translated as CASSPREAGSAYNEQFF. The rearrangement links TRBV5-1 to TRBJ2-1, with 7 bases that match TRBD2. V lost 4 bases, J lost 2 bases, and 12 bases stayed unmatched. This CDR3 comprises 17 residues. Germline lookup yields CDR1 SGHRS and CDR2 YFSETQ.

Notes on this clonotype: A junction boundary mismatches the germline segment, possibly from a read error. This CDR3 is CASSYSPVSPSGANVMTF. CDR3 nucleotides: TGTGCCAGCAGTTACTCGCCGGTCTCCCCTTCTGGGGCCAACGTCATGACCTTC. The chain carries TRBV6-5 and TRBJ2-6; weak D call: TRBD1 (5 bases). The CDR3 totals 18 residues. The germline V gene encodes CDR1 MNHEY and CDR2 SVGAGI.

About this clonotype itself: One end of the junction does not line up with germline, which may come from a read error. The DNA of the CDR3 is TGTACCAGCAGTCAAGATGCAGGGCGCGGCTCCTACAATGAGCAGTTCTTC. The encoded protein is CTSSQDAGRGSYNEQFF. The chain carries TRBV4-1 and TRBJ2-1; the D gene is possibly TRBD1 (5 bases). This CDR3 has 17 amino acids. CDR1 and CDR2 from the germline V gene are MGHRA and YSYEKL.

This clonotype appeared a few times. Given a much more abundant clone one base away, this may be a read error. V is TRBV4-2 and J is TRBJ2-5; TRBD2 matches 7 bases. The CDR3 totals 15 residues. Germline loops: CDR1 LGHNA, CDR2 YNFKEQ. CDR3 in amino acids: CASSQRLAAEETKYF. DNA of the CDR3: TGTGCCAGCAGCCAACGACTAGCCGCAGAGGAGACCAAGTACTTC.

With respect to this clonotype: The CDR3 carries no conserved terminal phenylalanine or tryptophan, so it likely arises from a read error. The chain combines TRBV4-1 with TRBJ2-2; perhaps D is TRBD1 or TRBD2 (5 bases each). The CDR3 totals 16 residues. Looked up from germline, CDR1 is MGHRA and CDR2 is YSYEKL. Written as DNA, the CDR3 is TGCGCCATCAGCCAAGAACCCGGCAGGGTGGCCGGGGATCTGTTTTTA. Protein product: CAISQEPGRVAGDLFL.

Concerning this clonotype: Germline is not matched at one junction end, which may reflect a read error. The chain joins TRBV10-3 to TRBJ2-3; a weak D match, TRBD1 (7 bases). This CDR3 has 16 amino acids. CDR1 is ENHRY and CDR2 is SYGVKD in the germline V gene. CDR3 sequence reads: CAISVSTGAGTDTRYF. In nucleotides, the CDR3 is TGTGCCATCAGTGTATCGACGGGGGCTGGGACAGATACGCGGTATTTT.

The CDR3 DNA reads as TGTGCCAGCAGCCAGGAATACGGCCCTACCGAAAAACTGTTTTTT. Protein sequence: CASSQEYGPTEKLFF. The rearrangement uses TRBV5-4 and TRBJ1-4; unclear D gene. The CDR3 spans 15 residues. The V gene's germline CDR1 is SGHNT and CDR2 YYREEE (reference sequence). The V end lost 4 bases, the J end lost 8 bases, and 18 bases lay between the germline ends.

This clonotype was seen at least ten times. This sequence joins TRBV11-2 and TRBJ1-6, with TRBD1 identical over 7 bases. The trim removed 1 base at V and 4 bases at J, leaving 10 bases unmatched. The CDR3 runs to 18 residues. Germline CDR1 and CDR2: SGHAT and FQNNGV. In nucleotides, the CDR3 is TGTGCCAGCAGCTTAGGTCGACAGGGTGAGGGATATAATTCACCCCTCCACTTT. Amino acids: CASSLGRQGEGYNSPLHF. The variable domain in full, completed from reference TRBV11-2 and TRBJ1-6, reads EAGVAQSPRYKIIEKRQSVAFWCNPISGHATLYWYQQILGQGPKLLIQFQNNGVVDDSQLPKDRFSAERLKGVDSTLKIQPAKLEDSAVYLCASSLGRQGEGYNSPLHFGNGTRLTVT.

This clonotype was recorded a few times. This may come from a read error, since a much larger clone is one base off. V and J are TRBV29-1 and TRBJ2-7; unclear D gene. The CDR3 sequence is 12 residues long. Germline CDR1 is SQVTM and CDR2 is ANQGSEA. V was shortened by 5 bases and J by 5 bases, with 13 bases between the two germline ends. The CDR3 sequence: CSVMGRADEQYF. The DNA for the CDR3 is TGCAGCGTTATGGGTAGGGCTGACGAGCAGTACTTC.

About this clonotype: Without the conserved terminal phenylalanine or tryptophan, this CDR3 likely stems from a read error. It is unclear where the CDR3 begins or ends on the DNA, so no DNA is shown, and the CDR3 is as TCRdb lists it. The chain is built from TRBV10-3 and TRBJ2-1; TRBD1 is the table's D call, not checked against the DNA. The CDR3 region is 17 residues in length, termini included. Germline CDR1 reads ENHRY; CDR2 reads SYGVKD. The chain's CDR3 is CATTLLALGRGVNGQFY.

Concerning this clonotype: Germline is not matched at one junction end, which may reflect a read error. The chain joins TRBV4-2 to TRBJ2-7; D remains ambiguous. Germline CDR1 LGHNA, CDR2 YNFKEQ. The CDR3 is made up of 15 amino acids. CDR3 coding DNA: TGTGCCAGCAGCGAAGACACCGGAGATCTGATCGAACAGTACTTC. Its translation is CASSEDTGDLIEQYF.

This clonotype was seen a few times. The junction does not match germline at one end; this may be a read error. The rearrangement joins TRBV5-1 to TRBJ2-7; perhaps D is TRBD1 or TRBD2 (5 bases each). The CDR3 consists of 13 residues. Germline values: CDR1 SGHRS, CDR2 YFSETQ. The CDR3 region has the DNA TGCGCCAGCATCCGGGACGGATCCTACGAGCAGCACTTC. As protein: CASIRDGSYEQHF.

As concerns this clonotype: A read error may be the cause here, since a much bigger clone is one base away. This chain links TRBV5-5 with TRBJ2-2, with a tentative D call TRBD1 (6 bases). Between the trimmed V and J ends, which lost 4 bases and 3 bases, there was a span of 22 bases. The germline gives CDR1 SGHKS, CDR2 YYEKEE (reference sequence). The CDR3 runs 18 residues. For the CDR3, the DNA is TGTGCCAGCAGCCCTGCTTGGTCCAGGGGAGTTGACACCGGGGAGCTGTTTTTT. It specifies CASSPAWSRGVDTGELFF.

This clonotype was seen a handful of times. This may arise from a read error, as a much more abundant clone is one base away. This sequence joins TRBV5-1 and TRBJ2-1, with TRBD1 as a possible D gene (5 bases). CDR3 size: 12 residues. Germline V lookup: CDR1 SGHRS, CDR2 YFSETQ. Written as DNA, the CDR3 is TGCGCCAGGAGCTTGACAGACAATGAGCAGTTCTTC. Its protein is CARSLTDNEQFF.

The table lists this clonotype with many counts. This chain links TRBV29-1 with TRBJ1-2; D gene uncertain. The CDR3 is 12 residues long. The V gene lost 2 bases and the J gene lost 2 bases, with 6 bases spanning the gap. Germline V lookup: CDR1 SQVTM, CDR2 ANQGSEA. The CDR3 DNA is TGCAGCGTTGAACCGGGAAACTATGGCTACACCTTC. This gives the protein CSVEPGNYGYTF.

Regarding this clonotype: One end of the junction does not line up with germline, which may come from a read error. This chain links TRBV20-1 with TRBJ2-4; either TRBD1 or TRBD2 may supply D (5 bases each). From germline, CDR1 is DFQATT and CDR2 SNEGSKA (reference sequence). This CDR3 is 13 amino acids long. The DNA for the CDR3 is TGCACTGCTAGCCAGGGAGTTCGAAACATTCAGTACTTC. Its protein product is CTASQGVRNIQYF.

To note about this clonotype: This may be a read error, as it is one base from a much larger clone. The chain is built from TRBV5-8 and TRBJ1-1; the match to TRBD1 covers 9 bases. The CDR3 extends over 15 amino acids. Germline V gives CDR1 SGHTS, CDR2 YDEGEE. CDR3 in amino acids: CTSSLLGTGKSEAFF. CDR3 DNA sequence: TGTACCAGCAGCTTACTTGGGACAGGGAAATCTGAAGCTTTCTTT.

There are a few counts of this clonotype. A much larger clone lies a single base off, so this may be a read error. CDR3 nucleotide sequence: TGTGCCAGCAGTCTCGGGACTAGCGGGGTCTGGGATACGCAGTATTTT. Encoded protein: CASSLGTSGVWDTQYF. The rearrangement links TRBV12-3 or TRBV12-4 to TRBJ2-3; 13 nucleotides align to TRBD2. V dropped 5 bases and J dropped 6; count of bases not matched to a gene: 8. This CDR3 has 16 residues.

This clonotype was counted ten times or more. V and J are TRBV20-1 and TRBJ2-5, with TRBD2 matching over 11 bases. The V segment lost 3 bases and the J segment 4 bases; nucleotides outside the gene matches: 7. The CDR3 covers 15 residues. Germline loops: CDR1 DFQATT, CDR2 SNEGSKA (reference sequence). The CDR3: CSASLAGGGVETQYF. CDR3 DNA: TGCAGTGCTAGTCTAGCGGGGGGAGGAGTAGAGACCCAGTACTTC.

For this clonotype: Being one base from a much bigger clone, this may be a read error. The chain joins TRBV7-9 to TRBJ2-5; D not certain. Per the germline V gene, CDR1 is SEHNR and CDR2 is FQNEAQ (reference sequence). This CDR3 contains 14 residues. The CDR3 reads CASSFATREEAQYF. CDR3 nucleotides: TGTGCCAGCAGCTTTGCTACAAGGGAAGAGGCCCAGTACTTC. Based on the CDR3 plus reference TRBV7-9 and TRBJ2-5, the full variable domain is DTGVSQNPRHKITKRGQNVTFRCDPISEHNRLYWYRQTLGQGPEFLTYFQNEAQLEKSRLLSDRFSAERPKGSFSTLEIQRTEQGDSAMYLCASSFATREEAQYFGPGTRLLVL.

Concerning this clonotype: This could be a read error, since a much larger clone is one nucleotide away. The gene calls are TRBV5-1 and TRBJ2-5; 8 bases line up with TRBD2. This CDR3 is 16 amino acids long. From germline, CDR1 is SGHRS and CDR2 YFSETQ. V lost 7 bases to trimming and J lost 4 bases; unmatched junction nucleotides: 15. CDR3 sequence reads: CASPTERGRWGETQYF. For the CDR3, the DNA is TGCGCCAGCCCGACCGAGCGGGGGCGTTGGGGAGAGACCCAGTACTTC. Combining the CDR3 with reference TRBV5-1 and TRBJ2-5 gives the whole variable domain KAGVTQTPRYLIKTRGQQVTLSCSPISGHRSVSWYQQTPGQGLQFLFEYFSETQRNKGNFPGRFSGRQFSNSRSEMNVSTLELGDSALYLCASPTERGRWGETQYFGPGTRLLVL.

This clonotype occurred many times. This sequence joins TRBV6-5 and TRBJ2-1, with TRBD2 matching 10 bases. V shed 7 bases, J shed 2 bases, and the junction held 5 bases outside the gene matches. CDR1 is MNHEY and CDR2 is SVGAGI in the germline V gene. This CDR3 is 15 amino acids long. The CDR3 reads CASKVAGGPYNEQFF. CDR3 in DNA: TGTGCCAGCAAAGTAGCGGGGGGCCCCTACAATGAGCAGTTCTTC.

Turning to this clonotype: A much larger clone sits a single nucleotide away, making a read error possible. The chain recombines TRBV5-6 with TRBJ2-1, with D possibly matching TRBD2 (6 bases). Germline values: CDR1 SGHDT, CDR2 YYEEEE. This CDR3 is 12 amino acids long. The CDR3 protein is CASSLGGAKQSF. The CDR3 DNA follows: TGTGCCAGCAGCTTGGGCGGGGCGAAGCAGTCCTTC.

On this clonotype itself: This may arise from a read error, as a much more abundant clone is one base away. This chain links TRBV5-4 with TRBJ1-2; D gene ambiguous. CDR1 is SGHNT and CDR2 is YYREEE in the germline V gene (reference sequence). The length of the CDR3 is 13 residues. V lost 4 bases, J lost 3 bases, and 10 bases lay in between. The CDR3 DNA sequence: TGTGCCAGCAGCCTAGACGGGGACTATGGCTACACCTTC. Protein: CASSLDGDYGYTF.

This clonotype occurred many times. V is TRBV10-3 and J is TRBJ2-3; D tentatively reads TRBD1 or TRBD2 (5 bases each). Germline V gene sequence: CDR1 ENHRY, CDR2 SYGVKD. Trimming pared 2 bases from V and 1 base from J, leaving 10 bases between. The CDR3 consists of 15 residues. The CDR3 protein is CAISEPGAGTDTQYF. DNA for the CDR3: TGTGCCATCAGTGAGCCCGGGGCGGGCACAGATACGCAGTATTTT.

About this clonotype itself: Germline is not matched at one junction end, which may reflect a read error. This rearrangement joins TRBV12-3 or TRBV12-4 to TRBJ1-5, with D possibly matching TRBD1 (6 bases). The CDR3 spans 14 residues. CDR3 coding DNA: TGTGTCAGCAAGAAGGGGGGGGCCAGACAGCCCCAGCATTTT. Translating it yields CVSKKGGARQPQHF.

About this clonotype: The junction departs from the called germline gene at one end, perhaps through a read error. The chain links TRBV4-2 to TRBJ2-3; TRBD1 matches at 10 bases. This CDR3 comprises 17 residues. CDR1 is LGHNA, CDR2 YNFKEQ, per germline. The CDR3 DNA reads TGTGCCAGGAGCCAAGAGGGGACAGGGGCGGTCACAGTTACGCAGTATTTT. As protein: CARSQEGTGAVTVTQYF.

This rearrangement joins TRBV10-3 to TRBJ1-2; unclear D gene. This CDR3 is 13 amino acids long. The germline gives CDR1 ENHRY, CDR2 SYGVKD. V lost 2 bases to trimming and J lost 5 bases, with 9 bases between them. This CDR3 reads CAISETVRYGYTF. The CDR3 coding sequence is TGTGCCATCAGTGAGACAGTACGGTATGGCTACACCTTC.

This chain uses TRBV6-2 or TRBV6-3 with TRBJ2-1; D is perhaps TRBD1 or TRBD2 (5 bases each). V lost 5 bases, J lost 12 bases, and 11 bases lay in between. Per germline, CDR1 MNHEY and CDR2 SVGEGT. This CDR3 contains 11 residues. As DNA, the CDR3 is TGTGCCAGCAGTCGGGGCCGTGGGCAGTTCTTC. Protein product: CASSRGRGQFF.

Details on this clonotype: Its ends do not fully match the called genes, so a read error is possible. The chain employs TRBV5-6 and TRBJ2-5, with 7 nucleotides matching TRBD1. This CDR3 comprises 15 residues. Germline V gene sequence: CDR1 SGHDT, CDR2 YYEEEE. DNA of the CDR3: TGCGCCAGCAGCCCGGCCGGGACAGCTCAAGAGGCCCAGTACTTC. Translated, it gives CASSPAGTAQEAQYF.